This TCR beta chain stems from a study of CD8 T cells in Susac syndrome. TEMRA cells were enriched by FACS, and CD4+ and CD8+ T cells were negatively isolated. The CDR3 length is 13 residues. V was pared by 2 bases and J by 4 bases, with 8 bases between. Looked up from germline, CDR1 is LGHDT and CDR2 is YNNKEL (reference sequence). Random-hexamer reverse transcription was applied to roughly 0.45 to 1 ug RNA. TCRdb redid the calling of the immunoSEQ multiplex PCR reads with MiXCR, one entry per CDR3 protein. The table records over 100,000 distinct CDR3 sequences, about 96% of them present only once. Specimen: CD4+ T cells from PBMCs. The chain couples TRBV3-1 to TRBJ2-5, with D possibly being TRBD2 (5 bases). The source is a human donor in good health. CDR3 sequence (DNA): TGTGCCAGCAGCCAAACCGGAGGAGAGACCCAGTACTTC. Translation gives CASSQTGGETQYF.